What follows are 17 T cell receptor beta chains derived from one specimen sequenced in a study of OX40 agonist ivuxolimab in advanced cancers. Using immunoSEQ multiplex PCR, the repertoire was profiled, and TCRdb retains in-frame clones only, with some absent. Of 50,000 to 60,000 clones in the sample, around nine tenths were seen once. The source was CD4+ or CD8+ T cells sorted from blood, collected in a trial of the OX40 agonist ivuxolimab. These receptors were taken from an adult with an advanced solid tumor such as melanoma, head and neck, liver or kidney cancer.

The chain is built from TRBV4-1 and TRBJ1-2; weak D call: TRBD1 (6 bases). Germline values: CDR1 MGHRA, CDR2 YSYEKL. V was trimmed by 3 bases and J by 5 bases, leaving 13 bases between them. CDR3 size: 14 residues. The CDR3 coding sequence is TGCGCCAGCAGCCAGGGCCGGGGGGCATATGGCTACACCTTC. This sequence encodes CASSQGRGAYGYTF.

The V and J genes are TRBV7-8 and TRBJ1-4; no clear D. Germline V lookup: CDR1 SGHVS, CDR2 FQNEAQ. Trimming removed 3 bases from V and 5 bases from J, with 10 bases in between. The CDR3 is made up of 14 amino acids. CDR3 sequence: CASSLDEENEKLFF. CDR3 DNA sequence: TGTGCCAGCAGCTTGGATGAGGAGAATGAAAAACTGTTTTTT. The entire variable domain, with the rest obtained from reference TRBV7-8 and TRBJ1-4, is as follows: GAGVSQSPRYKVAKRGQDVALRCDPISGHVSLFWYQQALGQGPEFLTYFQNEAQLDKSGLPSDRFFAERPEGSVSTLKIQRTQQEDSAVYLCASSLDEENEKLFFGSGTQLSVL.

This clone showed up just a few times. The chain has TRBV18 and TRBJ1-3; the D is unclear. With 2 bases removed from V and 0 bases from J, the gap between germline ends came to 11 bases. The CDR3 length is 16 residues. Germline CDR1 KGHSH, CDR2 LQKENI. Written as DNA, the CDR3 is TGTGCCAGCTCACCAGGGAATCTCCCCTCTGGAAACACCATATATTTT. Translated: CASSPGNLPSGNTIYF.

The CDR3 DNA sequence: TGTGCCAGTAGTATAGATGGAGGGGCCGCGGATGGCTACACCTTC. It is translated as CASSIDGGAADGYTF. The chain carries TRBV19 and TRBJ1-2; D is perhaps TRBD1 (5 bases). The CDR3 runs to 15 residues. From germline, CDR1 is LNHDA and CDR2 SQIVND (reference sequence). Trimming removed 0 bases at V and 6 bases at J, with 14 bases between.

The chain links TRBV5-4 to TRBJ1-2, with TRBD1 matching 10 bases. This CDR3 has 15 amino acids. Germline V CDR1 and CDR2: SGHNT, YYREEE (reference sequence). Trimming removed 3 bases from V and 3 bases from J; junction bases left unmatched: 5. The CDR3 reads CASSYSGTGDYGYTF. In DNA, the CDR3 is TGTGCCAGCAGCTATTCCGGGACAGGGGACTATGGCTACACCTTC.

The V call is TRBV4-1, the J call TRBJ1-2; TRBD1 matches at 7 bases. The V segment lost 0 bases and the J segment 4 bases; nucleotides outside the gene matches: 5. The germline V gene encodes CDR1 MGHRA and CDR2 YSYEKL. The CDR3 loop spans 15 amino acids. The DNA of the CDR3 is TGCGCCAGCAGCCAAGAACCGACAGGGCTCTATGGCTACACCTTC. Its translation is CASSQEPTGLYGYTF.

The chain recombines TRBV7-3 with TRBJ2-3; D is perhaps TRBD1 or TRBD2 (5 bases each). The germline CDR1 and CDR2 sequences are SGHTA and FQGTGA. Trimming stripped 3 bases from V and 1 base from J, with 11 bases between. The CDR3 totals 15 residues. CDR3 protein: CASSFFVGGTDTQYF. CDR3 sequence (DNA): TGTGCCAGCAGCTTCTTCGTGGGGGGCACAGATACGCAGTATTTT.

The chain couples TRBV30 to TRBJ1-5; D is perhaps TRBD1 (6 bases). In germline, CDR1 is GTSNPN, CDR2 SVGIG (reference sequence). The CDR3 contains 13 residues. Trimming took off 4 bases at V and 3 bases at J, with 10 bases between the two ends. This CDR3 reads CAWNQGINQPQHF. DNA for the CDR3: TGTGCCTGGAATCAGGGGATCAATCAGCCCCAGCATTTT. The whole variable domain, remainder taken from reference TRBV30 and TRBJ1-5, is SQTIHQWPATLVQPVGSPLSLECTVEGTSNPNLYWYRQAAGRGLQLLFYSVGIGQISSEVPQNLSASRPQDRQFILSSKKLLLSDSGFYLCAWNQGINQPQHFGDGTRLSIL.

This clone was seen more than once but under ten times. This chain joins TRBV6-5 and TRBJ1-4, with D unclear. V lost 6 bases and J 0 bases, leaving 8 bases between the germline ends. The CDR3 is made up of 14 amino acids. Germline lookup yields CDR1 MNHEY and CDR2 SVGAGI. The CDR3 region is CASSPDATNEKLFF. CDR3 DNA sequence: TGTGCCAGCAGCCCCGACGCAACTAATGAAAAACTGTTTTTT.

The V call is TRBV19, the J call TRBJ1-1; maybe TRBD1 (6 bases). The CDR3 spans 12 residues. V lost 5 bases, J lost 7 bases, and 11 bases lay in between. CDR1 is LNHDA and CDR2 is SQIVND in the germline V gene (reference sequence). Here the CDR3 reads CASSVGTIEAFF. In DNA, the CDR3 is TGTGCCAGTAGTGTCGGGACAATTGAAGCTTTCTTT.

The chain combines TRBV5-8 with TRBJ2-3; D remains unclear. Between the trimmed V and J ends, which lost 2 bases and 6 bases, there was a span of 4 bases. The CDR3 extends over 11 amino acids. From germline, CDR1 is SGHTS and CDR2 YDEGEE. CDR3 DNA: TGTGCCAGCAGCTTTGGGGATACGCAGTATTTT. Amino acids: CASSFGDTQYF.

This clone showed up just a few times. This chain uses TRBV27 with TRBJ2-7; D unresolved. The CDR3 contains 13 residues. Germline V gene sequence: CDR1 MNHEY, CDR2 SMNVEV (reference sequence). The V end lost 0 bases, the J end lost 9 bases, and 12 bases lay between the germline ends. The CDR3: CASSLSPLLMQYF. CDR3 bases: TGTGCCAGCAGTTTATCCCCTCTCTTGATGCAGTACTTC.

CDR3 protein: CASSQGQGVRDEQFF. The CDR3 DNA reads as TGCGCCAGCAGCCAAGGGCAGGGGGTACGCGATGAGCAGTTCTTC. This sequence joins TRBV4-1 and TRBJ2-1, with 7 bases lining up with TRBD1. This CDR3 spans 15 amino acids. CDR1 and CDR2 from the germline V gene are MGHRA and YSYEKL. After removal of 1 base from V and 8 bases from J, the junction contained 8 bases not matched to a gene.

The chain joins TRBV2 to TRBJ2-1; 8 nucleotides match TRBD1. V trimming: 4 bases; J trimming: 1 base; junction bases outside the gene matches: 0. This CDR3 comprises 14 residues. Germline V lookup: CDR1 SNHLY, CDR2 FYNNEI. The CDR3 DNA reads as TGTGCCAGCAGTGGACAGGGGTCCTACAATGAGCAGTTCTTC. Encoded protein: CASSGQGSYNEQFF.

This clone was counted between two and nine times. V usage is TRBV6-6 and J usage is TRBJ1-2; 7 bases agree with TRBD1. Per germline, CDR1 MNHNY and CDR2 SVGAGI (reference sequence). The CDR3 totals 11 residues. CDR3 in amino acids: CATRGAYGYTF. The CDR3 DNA sequence: TGTGCAACCAGGGGGGCCTATGGCTACACCTTC.

This sequence joins TRBV19 and TRBJ1-3, with D unresolved. Germline CDR1 is LNHDA and CDR2 is SQIVND (reference sequence). V lost 1 base and J 0 bases, leaving 4 bases between the germline ends. CDR3 length: 14 residues. The CDR3 region is CASSIGVSGNTIYF. CDR3 bases: TGTGCCAGTAGTATAGGCGTCTCTGGAAACACCATATATTTT.

V is TRBV15 and J is TRBJ2-1; TRBD1 agrees at 7 bases. Germline trimming cut 5 bases from V and 5 bases from J; bases unmatched to any gene: 0. Germline CDR1 is LNHNV and CDR2 is YYDKDF (reference sequence). The CDR3 is 12 residues long. CDR3: CATSGQDNEQFF. DNA of the CDR3: TGTGCCACCAGCGGACAGGACAATGAGCAGTTCTTC.